One and the same sample provided the 29 T cell receptor beta chains below, sequenced in a study of cytomegalovirus exposure and HLA in healthy donors. The PCR had 60 Vbeta and 13 Jbeta primers. Sequencing used immunoSEQ multiplex PCR; TCRdb keeps in-frame clones, though not all of them. Altogether approximately 140,000 clones are present, over 70% being singletons, with the ten largest covering about 4%. Sequenced sample: PBMCs. Every receptor here comes from a woman aged 40-49 years in good health and CMV-seronegative.

The chain uses TRBV7-3 and TRBJ2-3, with 7 nucleotides matching TRBD2. Germline assignment: CDR1 SGHTA and CDR2 FQGTGA. This CDR3 is built from 15 residues. The junction had 7 bases not matched to a gene; V was cut back by 5 bases and J by 2 bases. CDR3 sequence (DNA): TGTGCCAGCAGCCCCCGCGGGAGCCTCACAGATACGCAGTATTTT. It codes for CASSPRGSLTDTQYF. The full variable domain, in which reference TRBV7-3 and TRBJ2-3 provide the parts outside the CDR3, is GAGVSQTPSNKVTEKGKYVELRCDPISGHTALYWYRQSLGQGPEFLIYFQGTGAADDSGLPNDRFFAVRPEGSVSTLKIQRTERGDSAVYLCASSPRGSLTDTQYFGPGTRLTVL.

The chain joins TRBV29-1 to TRBJ1-1, with D hard to call. From germline, CDR1 is SQVTM and CDR2 ANQGSEA. The CDR3 loop spans 13 amino acids. Deletions cut 5 bases from V and 5 bases from J, with 15 bases between. The CDR3 sequence is CSVYTAAGTEAFF. The CDR3 coding sequence is TGCAGCGTTTACACGGCGGCGGGAACTGAAGCTTTCTTT. The full variable domain, rest sourced from reference TRBV29-1 and TRBJ1-1, is SAVISQKPSRDICQRGTSLTIQCQVDSQVTMMFWYRQQPGQSLTLIATANQGSEATYESGFVIDKFPISRPNLTFSTLTVSNMSPEDSSIYLCSVYTAAGTEAFFGQGTRLTVV.

This chain links TRBV4-1 with TRBJ1-2; D is possibly TRBD1 (5 bases). Trimming took 0 bases from V and 0 from J, leaving 11 bases between them. This CDR3 is built from 16 residues. CDR1 MGHRA and CDR2 YSYEKL come from the germline V gene. CDR3 loop: CASSQEVGAPNYGYTF. The CDR3 DNA reads as TGCGCCAGCAGCCAAGAAGTAGGGGCACCTAACTATGGCTACACCTTC.

J is TRBJ1-2 and V is TRBV7-9, with 7 nucleotides matching TRBD1. The V gene's germline CDR1 is SEHNR and CDR2 FQNEAQ (reference sequence). This CDR3 contains 13 residues. With 7 bases clipped from V and 7 bases from J, the junction kept 9 bases outside the gene matches. As DNA, the CDR3 is TGTGCCAGCACCATAGACAGGGCCCTTGGCTACACCTTC. It encodes CASTIDRALGYTF.

The chain combines TRBV4-3 with TRBJ1-1; D may be TRBD1 (6 bases). Per germline, CDR1 LGHNA and CDR2 YSLEER. Trimming removed 4 bases at V and 0 bases at J, with 12 bases between. The CDR3 totals 15 residues. CDR3 nucleotides: TGCGCCAGCAGCCGTAAGACAGGAGTGAACACTGAAGCTTTCTTT. It specifies CASSRKTGVNTEAFF.

The chain joins TRBV27 to TRBJ2-3; the match to TRBD1 covers 9 bases. The junction had 10 bases not matched to a gene; V was cut back by 4 bases and J by 2 bases. Germline V gene data show CDR1 as MNHEY and CDR2 as SMNVEV (reference sequence). The CDR3 has 17 amino acids. CDR3 coding DNA: TGTGCCAGCAGTTCTGACCGGGACAGGGAATCCACAGATACGCAGTATTTT. Its translation is CASSSDRDRESTDTQYF.

The chain couples TRBV7-2 to TRBJ1-1; a possible D gene is TRBD1 (6 bases). CDR3 length: 16 residues. From germline, CDR1 is SGHTA and CDR2 FQGNSA. Trimming took off 1 base at V and 1 base at J, with 13 bases between the two ends. This CDR3 reads CASSLVGGAGNTEAFF. Here the CDR3 DNA reads TGTGCCAGCAGCTTAGTGGGGGGGGCCGGGAACACTGAAGCTTTCTTT.

The chain couples TRBV19 to TRBJ1-1; possible D gene TRBD1, 5 bases. CDR3 length: 15 amino acids. Trimming stripped 3 bases from V and 5 bases from J, with 16 bases between. Per germline, CDR1 LNHDA and CDR2 SQIVND (reference sequence). The CDR3 region is CASSIPRGGGTEAFF. CDR3 in DNA: TGTGCCAGTAGTATCCCCCGGGGGGGTGGGACTGAAGCTTTCTTT.

This rearrangement joins TRBV5-1 to TRBJ2-7, with a possible D match to TRBD2 (6 bases). Trimming took 1 base from V and 3 from J, leaving 11 bases between them. CDR3 size: 14 residues. Per germline, CDR1 SGHRS and CDR2 YFSETQ. For the CDR3, the DNA is TGCGCCAGCAGCTTGATTAGCGGCGACTACGAGCAGTACTTC. Translating it yields CASSLISGDYEQYF.

The chain has TRBV7-3 and TRBJ1-6, with a weak D call TRBD1 (6 bases). Trimming pared 4 bases from V and 11 bases from J, leaving 18 bases between. The CDR3 totals 15 residues. From germline, CDR1 is SGHTA and CDR2 FQGTGA. The CDR3 spells CASSSTGNPGAPLHF. The CDR3 DNA reads as TGTGCCAGCAGCTCCACAGGGAACCCGGGTGCACCCCTCCACTTT.

This clone appeared a few times. The chain couples TRBV5-1 to TRBJ1-1; D is ambiguous. The CDR3 has 16 residues. V was shortened by 0 bases and J by 1 base, with 13 bases between the two germline ends. Germline-derived CDR1 and CDR2 are SGHRS and YFSETQ. Written as DNA, the CDR3 is TGCGCCAGCAGCTTGGAAGGTTTAGGAGCGAACACTGAAGCTTTCTTT. Protein sequence: CASSLEGLGANTEAFF. The full variable domain, with the rest looked up from reference TRBV5-1 and TRBJ1-1, is KAGVTQTPRYLIKTRGQQVTLSCSPISGHRSVSWYQQTPGQGLQFLFEYFSETQRNKGNFPGRFSGRQFSNSRSEMNVSTLELGDSALYLCASSLEGLGANTEAFFGQGTRLTVV.

The chain recombines TRBV6-5 with TRBJ2-1, with 12 bases matching TRBD2. The germline V gene encodes CDR1 MNHEY and CDR2 SVGAGI. This CDR3 has 15 residues. Losses at the gene ends were 5 bases for V and 4 bases for J; bases not matched to a gene: 3. The CDR3 nucleotides read TGTGCCAGCAGTCCCCTAGCGGGGGGGTACAATGAGCAGTTCTTC. Amino acid sequence: CASSPLAGGYNEQFF.

The rearrangement links TRBV2 to TRBJ1-2; the match to TRBD1 covers 11 bases. V was pared by 6 bases and J by 8 bases, with 8 bases of the junction left unmatched. From germline, CDR1 is SNHLY and CDR2 FYNNEI. The CDR3 has 14 amino acids. For the CDR3, the DNA is TGTGCCAGCAGCCCCCGGGGGACAGGGGGAGGCTACACCTTC. As protein: CASSPRGTGGGYTF.

This chain uses TRBV4-1 with TRBJ2-7; TRBD1 matches 8 bases. Germline CDR1 and CDR2: MGHRA and YSYEKL. The CDR3 sequence is 15 residues long. Trimming took 1 base from V and 4 from J; bases not matched to a gene: 6. CDR3 in amino acids: CASSQVGQGAYEQYF. The DNA for the CDR3 is TGCGCCAGCAGCCAAGTCGGGCAGGGGGCGTACGAGCAGTACTTC.

The chain carries TRBV27 and TRBJ1-2; D is perhaps TRBD1 (5 bases). Germline V CDR1 and CDR2: MNHEY, SMNVEV (reference sequence). Deletions cut 2 bases from V and 0 bases from J, with 16 bases between. CDR3 length: 17 residues. CDR3: CASSLRGGILANYGYTF. The CDR3 coding sequence is TGTGCCAGCAGTTTAAGGGGAGGAATCTTAGCTAACTATGGCTACACCTTC.

The chain carries TRBV4-3 and TRBJ1-4; 12 positions match TRBD1. Germline trimming cut 0 bases from V and 3 bases from J; bases unmatched to any gene: 2. Germline V CDR1 and CDR2: LGHNA, YSLEER. CDR3 length: 17 amino acids. This chain's CDR3 is CASSQDGTGGSNEKLFF. CDR3 coding DNA: TGCGCCAGCAGCCAAGATGGGACAGGGGGCTCTAATGAAAAACTGTTTTTT.

This chain connects TRBV18 to TRBJ1-3; D unclear. There are 15 residues in the CDR3. V lost 4 bases and J lost 0, with 10 bases in between. Germline CDR1 is KGHSH and CDR2 is LQKENI. As DNA, the CDR3 is TGTGCCAGCTCACTCGAGGACTTCTCTGGAAACACCATATATTTT. This encodes CASSLEDFSGNTIYF.

The chain has TRBV28 and TRBJ2-1, with unresolved D. The ends were cut back, 10 bases at V and 9 bases at J, with 13 bases in the middle. Germline V gives CDR1 MDHEN, CDR2 SYDVKM. This CDR3 region has 11 residues. CDR3: CAIAANGEQFF. In nucleotides, the CDR3 is TGTGCCATCGCCGCGAATGGTGAGCAGTTCTTC.

This sequence joins TRBV28 and TRBJ2-1; TRBD2 aligns across 7 bases. Germline V gene data show CDR1 as MDHEN and CDR2 as SYDVKM. V shed 2 bases and J 1 base; nucleotides not matched to a gene: 8. CDR3 length: 17 amino acids. The CDR3 is CASSLLTERGSYNEQFF. As DNA, the CDR3 is TGTGCCAGCAGTTTACTGACCGAGCGGGGTTCCTACAATGAGCAGTTCTTC.

The chain carries TRBV9 and TRBJ1-4; TRBD1 matches 7 bases. CDR3 length equals 15 residues. Germline lookup yields CDR1 SGDLS and CDR2 YYNGEE. The trim removed 4 bases at V and 4 bases at J, leaving 7 bases unmatched. The CDR3 nucleotides are TGTGCCAGCAGCCCGACGGGACAGTATAATGAAAAACTGTTTTTT. It encodes CASSPTGQYNEKLFF.

This chain joins TRBV19 and TRBJ2-7, with TRBD2 as a possible D gene (6 bases). Germline CDR1 reads LNHDA; CDR2 reads SQIVND (reference sequence). The V and J ends lost 3 bases and 2 bases respectively, with 14 bases between them. This CDR3 comprises 15 residues. CDR3 protein: CASSIDGSITYEQYF. CDR3 DNA: TGTGCCAGTAGTATTGACGGGAGTATCACCTACGAGCAGTACTTC.

The J gene is TRBJ2-3, the V gene TRBV19; 8 bases map to TRBD2. J was trimmed by 1 base and V by 5 bases; bases with no gene match: 5. The CDR3 consists of 15 residues. Germline-derived CDR1 and CDR2 are LNHDA and SQIVND (reference sequence). The CDR3 reads CASSLAGGRTDTQYF. CDR3 nucleotide sequence: TGTGCCAGTAGTCTTGCGGGAGGTCGCACAGATACGCAGTATTTT.

This clone was found a few times. The CDR3 loop is CASSMSGRENTGELFF. Here the CDR3 DNA reads TGTGCCAGTAGTATGAGCGGGAGGGAGAACACCGGGGAGCTGTTTTTT. The chain is built from TRBV19 and TRBJ2-2; 10 nucleotides line up with TRBD2. The ends lost 3 bases at V and 1 base at J; junction bases unmatched: 2. CDR1 and CDR2 (germline): LNHDA, SQIVND (reference sequence). The CDR3 spans 16 residues.

V and J are TRBV12-5 and TRBJ1-2, with unresolved D. The ends were cut back, 7 bases at V and 8 bases at J, with 17 bases in the middle. The germline V gene encodes CDR1 LGHNT and CDR2 FRNRAP. This CDR3 comprises 13 residues. CDR3 sequence: CASAGGGMKGYTF. The CDR3 DNA follows: TGTGCTAGTGCTGGAGGAGGAATGAAAGGCTACACCTTC.

A note on this clone: At one end the junction does not follow the germline gene, possibly because of a read error. The chain combines TRBV5-3 with TRBJ1-2, with TRBD1 matching over 10 bases. TRBV5-3 is known as an ORF, though its function is uncertain. The CDR3 is made up of 13 amino acids. The CDR3 protein is CARRAGDRGGAVF. The CDR3 DNA is TGTGCCAGACGCGCCGGGGACAGGGGCGGGGCGGTCTTC.

The rearrangement joins TRBV5-6 to TRBJ1-1; D is uncertain. Germline-derived CDR1 and CDR2 are SGHDT and YYEEEE. The CDR3 length is 14 residues. V lost 3 bases and J lost 5, with 14 bases in between. This chain's CDR3 is CASSSYAEGTEAFF. CDR3 nucleotides: TGTGCCAGCAGCTCGTATGCGGAGGGTACTGAAGCTTTCTTT. Full variable domain (outside the CDR3, taken from reference TRBV5-6 and TRBJ1-1): DAGVTQSPTHLIKTRGQQVTLRCSPKSGHDTVSWYQQALGQGPQFIFQYYEEEERQRGNFPDRFSGHQFPNYSSELNVNALLLGDSALYLCASSSYAEGTEAFFGQGTRLTVV.

This clone has just one count. The chain recombines TRBV27 with TRBJ2-5, with 7 positions matching TRBD1. Trimming took 6 bases from V and 2 from J; bases not matched to a gene: 9. Germline V lookup: CDR1 MNHEY, CDR2 SMNVEV (reference sequence). The CDR3 extends over 15 amino acids. CDR3 sequence reads: CASSGTAVFQETQYF. As DNA, the CDR3 is TGTGCCAGCAGCGGGACAGCGGTGTTTCAAGAGACCCAGTACTTC.

The chain is built from TRBV7-8 and TRBJ1-2; D is unclear. Germline CDR1 and CDR2: SGHVS and FQNEAQ. CDR3 size: 15 residues. V gave up 3 bases and J gave up 5 bases, with 16 bases separating them. As DNA, the CDR3 is TGTGCCAGCAGCTTTCCCCCTTATGCGGTATATGGCTACACCTTC. Encoded protein: CASSFPPYAVYGYTF.

Only one count was recorded for this clone. The rearrangement uses TRBV4-3 and TRBJ1-5, with D uncertain. Germline lookup yields CDR1 LGHNA and CDR2 YSLEER. Trimming stripped 0 bases from V and 0 bases from J, with 9 bases between. The CDR3 has 16 residues. The CDR3 spells CASSQDWHISNQPQHF. The CDR3 bases are TGCGCCAGCAGCCAAGATTGGCATATTAGCAATCAGCCCCAGCATTTT.